Presented here are 32 T cell receptor beta chains from one specimen sequenced in a study of blood T cells in healthy people across ages. A J-beta primer mix and a sample-barcoded 5' primer were used in a second PCR of about 7 to 12 cycles. TCRdb reprocessed the 5' RACE reads with MiXCR, giving one entry per CDR3 protein. The table includes about 1.5 million distinct CDR3 sequences, approximately 43% detected once. Specimen: blood. Receptors originate from a woman under 30 in good health.

This clonotype has just a few counts. The rearrangement uses TRBV28 and TRBJ2-4, with 8 bases lining up with TRBD1. CDR1 MDHEN and CDR2 SYDVKM come from the germline V gene. The CDR3 extends over 16 amino acids. The junction had 9 bases not matched to a gene; V was cut back by 6 bases and J by 2 bases. DNA for the CDR3: TGTGCCAGCAGCCCCCGGACAGGGAGAACCAAAAACATTCAGTACTTC. This codes for CASSPRTGRTKNIQYF.

This sequence joins TRBV5-6 and TRBJ2-7, with no clear D. V was clipped by 2 bases and J by 0 bases, with 6 bases between them. The CDR3 is 13 amino acids. Germline-derived CDR1 and CDR2 are SGHDT and YYEEEE. The CDR3 nucleotides are TGTGCCAGCAGCTTTTATTACTCCTACGAGCAGTACTTC. Protein product: CASSFYYSYEQYF. Variable domain in full (rest from reference TRBV5-6 and TRBJ2-7): DAGVTQSPTHLIKTRGQQVTLRCSPKSGHDTVSWYQQALGQGPQFIFQYYEEEERQRGNFPDRFSGHQFPNYSSELNVNALLLGDSALYLCASSFYYSYEQYFGPGTRLTVT.

J is TRBJ1-1 and V is TRBV20-1; tentatively, D is TRBD1 (6 bases). CDR3 length: 12 residues. Per the germline V gene, CDR1 is DFQATT and CDR2 is SNEGSKA (reference sequence). Trimming shortened V by 5 bases and J by 11 bases, and 18 bases separated the two germline ends. In nucleotides, the CDR3 is TGCAGTGCTCCCTGGGGGGGCTTGGGGGCTTTCTTT. Residues: CSAPWGGLGAFF.

This clonotype has just a few counts. V usage is TRBV3-1 and J usage is TRBJ1-6; D is ambiguous. V lost 0 bases to trimming and J lost 7 bases, with 10 bases between them. The CDR3 is 15 residues long. The germline gives CDR1 LGHDT, CDR2 YNNKEL (reference sequence). CDR3 region: CASSQDWAENSPLHF. CDR3 nucleotide sequence: TGTGCCAGCAGCCAAGATTGGGCTGAGAATTCACCCCTCCACTTT.

A few counts support this clonotype. The chain combines TRBV12-3 or TRBV12-4 with TRBJ2-1; 11 nucleotides agree with TRBD1. The CDR3 loop spans 16 amino acids. Trimming removed 2 bases from V and 3 bases from J; junction bases left unmatched: 3. Written as DNA, the CDR3 is TGTGCCAGCAGTTTACGGACAGGGGGCCGCTACAATGAGCAGTTCTTC. It is translated as CASSLRTGGRYNEQFF.

V is TRBV13 and J is TRBJ1-1; TRBD1 agrees at 7 bases. The germline CDR1 and CDR2 sequences are PRHDT and FYEKMQ (reference sequence). The CDR3 has 15 amino acids. The J segment lost 4 bases and the V segment lost 5 bases, leaving 10 bases of the junction unmatched. DNA of the CDR3: TGTGCCAGCAGCCCTAGCCCTGCAGGGGGCACTGAAGCTTTCTTT. Its translation: CASSPSPAGGTEAFF.

The chain has TRBV6-1 and TRBJ2-3; D not resolved. The CDR3 runs 14 residues. From germline, CDR1 is MNHNS and CDR2 SASEGT. V was shortened by 7 bases and J by 0 bases, with 11 bases between the two germline ends. The DNA of the CDR3 is TGTGCCAGCAACCTAATGGGGAGCACAGATACGCAGTATTTT. Translated, it gives CASNLMGSTDTQYF.

This clonotype was seen a handful of times. The chain has TRBV5-1 and TRBJ2-3, with 11 bases aligning to TRBD2. J lost 4 bases, V lost 1 base, and 2 bases had no gene match. Germline V CDR1 and CDR2: SGHRS, YFSETQ. CDR3 size: 15 residues. CDR3 loop: CASSLRLAGSDTQYF. The DNA for the CDR3 is TGCGCCAGCAGCTTGCGACTAGCGGGATCAGATACGCAGTATTTT.

This rearrangement joins TRBV7-9 to TRBJ2-3; 13 bases fit TRBD2. There are 17 residues in the CDR3. In germline, CDR1 is SEHNR, CDR2 FQNEAQ (reference sequence). J gave up 2 bases and V 2 bases, and 4 bases lay outside the gene matches. CDR3 amino acids: CASSLSTSGRNTDTQYF. The CDR3 DNA follows: TGTGCCAGCAGCTTATCGACTAGCGGGAGGAACACAGATACGCAGTATTTT.

The gene calls are TRBV2 and TRBJ1-1, with D perhaps TRBD1 (5 bases). Trimming left V 11 bases short and J 4 bases short, with 14 bases between. Germline CDR1 reads SNHLY; CDR2 reads FYNNEI. This CDR3 contains 12 residues. The CDR3 sequence is CAGSRDLTEAFF. The CDR3 DNA is TGTGCCGGTTCGCGGGACCTCACTGAAGCTTTCTTT. Filled out from reference TRBV2 and TRBJ1-1, the complete variable domain reads EPEVTQTPSHQVTQMGQEVILRCVPISNHLYFYWYRQILGQKVEFLVSFYNNEISEKSEIFDDQFSVERPDGSNFTLKIRSTKLEDSAMYFCAGSRDLTEAFFGQGTRLTVV.

The V call is TRBV19, the J call TRBJ1-2, with unresolved D. In germline, CDR1 is LNHDA, CDR2 SQIVND (reference sequence). Trimming pared 6 bases from V and 1 base from J, leaving 21 bases between. The CDR3 extends over 17 amino acids. This CDR3 is CASRMSAGRSFNYGYTF. CDR3 nucleotide sequence: TGTGCCAGTAGAATGTCGGCAGGCCGATCTTTTAACTATGGCTACACCTTC.

This clonotype was counted a few times. The chain uses TRBV10-3 and TRBJ2-7; 8 positions agree with TRBD2. The germline CDR1 and CDR2 sequences are ENHRY and SYGVKD. This CDR3 comprises 14 residues. Trimming at V came to 8 bases and at J to 0 bases, leaving 6 bases not matched to a gene. CDR3 DNA: TGTGCCATCCAAAGCGGGAGTCGCTCCTACGAGCAGTACTTC. Protein sequence: CAIQSGSRSYEQYF.

The table lists this clonotype with a few counts. V gene TRBV20-1 combines with J gene TRBJ2-7, with D perhaps matching TRBD2 (5 bases). Germline V gene data show CDR1 as DFQATT and CDR2 as SNEGSKA (reference sequence). This CDR3 has 15 amino acids. Trimming stripped 2 bases from V and 2 bases from J, with 16 bases between. The CDR3 DNA is TGCAGTGCTAGAACCGGCGGGTCGAGCACCTACGAGCAGTACTTC. This encodes CSARTGGSSTYEQYF.

The chain combines TRBV29-1 with TRBJ1-1, with a possible D match to TRBD1 (5 bases). The germline V and J ends were trimmed by 2 bases and 7 bases, with 17 bases remaining between them. Germline V gives CDR1 SQVTM, CDR2 ANQGSEA. The CDR3 covers 14 residues. The CDR3: CSVEKPTAPFEAFF. The CDR3 DNA reads as TGCAGCGTTGAAAAACCGACAGCCCCTTTTGAAGCTTTCTTT.

The chain combines TRBV5-5 with TRBJ1-4; 10 bases agree with TRBD1. Per the germline V gene, CDR1 is SGHKS and CDR2 is YYEKEE (reference sequence). CDR3 length: 14 amino acids. The V segment lost 4 bases and the J segment 7 bases; nucleotides outside the gene matches: 4. The CDR3 spells CASSPGQGTEKLFF. The DNA for the CDR3 is TGTGCCAGCAGCCCGGGACAGGGGACTGAAAAACTGTTTTTT.

The genes are TRBV4-3 and TRBJ2-1; possibly TRBD2 for D (5 bases). The J call may be incorrect, as the DNA end agrees better with TRBJ2-7. Germline V gene lookup returns CDR1 LGHNA and CDR2 YSLEER. CDR3 length equals 16 residues. The DNA of the CDR3 is TGCGCCAGCAGCCAAGAGTCCGGGGTCTCCTACAATGAGCAGTACTTC. Translating it yields CASSQESGVSYNEQYF.

This sequence joins TRBV10-3 and TRBJ2-1; 7 positions agree with TRBD2. This CDR3 is 11 amino acids long. V was pared by 10 bases and J by 9 bases, with 6 bases of the junction left unmatched. Germline CDR1 is ENHRY and CDR2 is SYGVKD. CDR3 amino acids: CASGSSSEQFF. The CDR3 bases are TGTGCCAGCGGGAGTAGCAGTGAGCAGTTCTTC.

This clonotype was counted at least ten times. DNA for the CDR3: TGCGCCAGCAGCCAAGATAGGGGGACAGACAATGAGCAGTTCTTC. Translated, it gives CASSQDRGTDNEQFF. The chain is built from TRBV4-1 and TRBJ2-1, with TRBD1 matching over 7 bases. Germline assignment: CDR1 MGHRA and CDR2 YSYEKL. V dropped 0 bases and J dropped 5; count of bases not matched to a gene: 4. The CDR3 consists of 15 residues.

The V call is TRBV29-1, the J call TRBJ1-3, with a tentative D call TRBD1 (6 bases). This CDR3 region has 12 residues. Trimming removed 7 bases at V and 7 bases at J, with 14 bases between. CDR1 SQVTM and CDR2 ANQGSEA come from the germline V gene. The CDR3 DNA reads TGCAGCGCCCGGGACAATAGGAACACCATATATTTT. As protein: CSARDNRNTIYF.

The rearrangement joins TRBV20-1 to TRBJ2-1, with D unclear. V was shortened by 6 bases and J by 13 bases, with 16 bases between the two germline ends. The germline gives CDR1 DFQATT, CDR2 SNEGSKA (reference sequence). This CDR3 is 11 amino acids long. The CDR3 sequence is CSARLYRNQFF. The CDR3, as DNA: TGCAGTGCCAGACTCTATAGGAATCAGTTCTTC.

This chain connects TRBV20-1 to TRBJ2-1; 8 nucleotides agree with TRBD2. The DNA end is a closer match to TRBJ2-7, so the J assignment may be wrong. CDR3 size: 12 residues. The germline gives CDR1 DFQATT, CDR2 SNEGSKA (reference sequence). DNA of the CDR3: TGCAGTGCAAGCGGGGGCTACAATGAGCAGTACTTC. It specifies CSASGGYNEQYF.

There are a few counts of this clonotype. The J gene is TRBJ2-1, the V gene TRBV29-1, with D perhaps matching TRBD2 (6 bases). The CDR3 has 15 residues. V lost 1 base and J 3 bases, leaving 13 bases between the germline ends. Germline CDR1 SQVTM, CDR2 ANQGSEA. The CDR3 DNA is TGCAGCGTTGAAGGCTTTTCCGGGAGCTACAATGAGCAGTTCTTC. This translates into CSVEGFSGSYNEQFF.

V and J are TRBV2 and TRBJ1-2, with 8 bases fitting TRBD1. V was clipped by 7 bases and J by 7 bases; unmatched bases: 8. Germline CDR1 and CDR2: SNHLY and FYNNEI. The CDR3 extends over 13 amino acids. The CDR3 DNA reads TGTGCCAGCACTCGAGACCAGGGGGCTGGCTACACCTTC. This gives the protein CASTRDQGAGYTF.

As DNA, the CDR3 is TGTGCCACCAGCAGAGTCTCGGGACATCTCAATCAGCCCCAGCATTTT. It codes for CATSRVSGHLNQPQHF. The chain employs TRBV15 and TRBJ1-5, with a weak D call TRBD1 (6 bases). CDR3 size: 16 residues. Germline V gene data show CDR1 as LNHNV and CDR2 as YYDKDF (reference sequence). V dropped 1 base and J dropped 3 bases, with 13 bases sitting between them.

The rearrangement joins TRBV25-1 to TRBJ2-7; D might be TRBD1 (6 bases). V lost 7 bases and J 2 bases, leaving 12 bases between the germline ends. Germline lookup yields CDR1 MGHDK and CDR2 SYGVNS. The CDR3 covers 13 residues. The CDR3 region is CASTDSSPYEQYF. The CDR3 DNA sequence: TGTGCCAGCACGGACAGTTCTCCCTACGAGCAGTACTTC.

This clonotype was observed a few times. The rearrangement uses TRBV5-1 and TRBJ2-3; D remains ambiguous. The germline V gene encodes CDR1 SGHRS and CDR2 YFSETQ. Trimming removed 4 bases at V and 0 bases at J, with 9 bases between. The CDR3 runs to 14 residues. This chain's CDR3 is CASSHDPSTDTQYF. The CDR3 DNA reads TGCGCCAGCAGCCATGACCCCAGCACAGATACGCAGTATTTT.

The chain combines TRBV15 with TRBJ2-1, with 7 positions matching TRBD1. V shed 6 bases and J 4 bases; nucleotides not matched to a gene: 6. CDR1 and CDR2 (germline): LNHNV, YYDKDF (reference sequence). The CDR3 is 14 amino acids. The CDR3 DNA reads TGTGCCACCAGTACAGGGGCCCAGTACAATGAGCAGTTCTTC. Translation gives CATSTGAQYNEQFF.

This clonotype was recorded many times. V and J are TRBV6-1 and TRBJ2-3; 9 nucleotides align to TRBD2. Germline assignment: CDR1 MNHNS and CDR2 SASEGT. The CDR3 contains 14 residues. The V and J ends lost 11 bases and 5 bases, in that order; junction bases with no gene match: 11. The CDR3 loop is CAGSQREAIDTQYF. The CDR3 DNA is TGTGCCGGATCCCAGCGGGAGGCGATAGATACGCAGTATTTT.

The chain carries TRBV20-1 and TRBJ2-1; the match to TRBD1 covers 8 bases. The end of the DNA aligns better with TRBJ2-7, so the J call may be wrong. Germline V lookup: CDR1 DFQATT, CDR2 SNEGSKA (reference sequence). This CDR3 is 15 amino acids long. The CDR3: CSARNRGFIYNEQYF. In nucleotides, the CDR3 is TGCAGTGCAAGAAACAGGGGGTTCATTTACAATGAGCAGTACTTC.

V gene TRBV29-1 combines with J gene TRBJ2-7; D is uncertain. V was shortened by 5 bases and J by 2 bases, with 16 bases between the two germline ends. Germline lookup yields CDR1 SQVTM and CDR2 ANQGSEA. The CDR3 loop spans 14 amino acids. The CDR3 sequence is CSVRASPATYEQYF. The DNA for the CDR3 is TGCAGCGTTAGGGCGTCCCCCGCCACCTACGAGCAGTACTTC.

This clonotype was picked up a small number of times. The chain links TRBV20-1 to TRBJ1-1, with TRBD1 matching over 11 bases. The CDR3 consists of 12 residues. J was trimmed by 5 bases and V by 8 bases; bases with no gene match: 4. Germline V lookup: CDR1 DFQATT, CDR2 SNEGSKA (reference sequence). CDR3 DNA sequence: TGCAGTACGGACAGGGGGCATACTGAAGCTTTCTTT. This encodes CSTDRGHTEAFF.

This chain joins TRBV6-2 or TRBV6-3 and TRBJ2-1; TRBD2 matches 10 bases. V lost 2 bases, J lost 3 bases, and 4 bases stayed unmatched. CDR3 length: 16 residues. Per germline, CDR1 MNHEY and CDR2 SVGEGT. The CDR3 spells CASSYVSGGDYNEQFF. CDR3 coding DNA: TGTGCCAGCAGTTACGTAAGCGGGGGGGACTACAATGAGCAGTTCTTC.